The next 28 T cell receptor beta chains were all read from a single sample in a study of T cells in Graves' hyperthyroidism and ophthalmopathy. Amplified TCR beta CDR3 regions came from RNA transcripts. The HTBI set primed first-round TCR CDR3 RT-PCR. Via MiXCR, TCRdb re-called the multiplex PCR reads, giving one row per CDR3 protein. The data hold approximately 590,000 distinct CDR3 sequences, with approximately 44% observed a single time. Sequencing was carried out using peripheral blood or thyroid tissue (not recorded which). These receptors were taken from a young woman with Graves' hyperthyroidism.

This clonotype was recorded at least ten times. The rearrangement joins TRBV7-6 to TRBJ2-7; D gene ambiguous. Germline V gene data show CDR1 as SGHVS and CDR2 as FNYEAQ. V was shortened by 5 bases and J by 5 bases, with 16 bases between the two germline ends. The CDR3 is 14 residues long. The chain's CDR3 is CASSQGSSSHEQYF. The CDR3 DNA is TGTGCCAGCAGCCAAGGATCTAGTTCCCACGAGCAGTACTTC. The full variable domain, completed using reference TRBV7-6 and TRBJ2-7, is GAGVSQSPRYKVTKRGQDVALRCDPISGHVSLYWYRQALGQGPEFLTYFNYEAQQDKSGLPNDRFSAERPEGSISTLTIQRTEQRDSAMYRCASSQGSSSHEQYFGPGTRLTVT.

Comments on this clonotype: At one boundary the junction diverges from the germline segment, which might be a read error. The CDR3 DNA sequence: TGTGCCAGCAGCGAACGAGCAACAGGGACCTTT. This sequence encodes CASSERATGTF. The chain employs TRBV7-9 and TRBJ1-2; possible D gene TRBD1, 6 bases. Germline CDR1 SEHNR, CDR2 FQNEAQ (reference sequence). The CDR3 is 11 residues long.

The chain links TRBV7-2 to TRBJ2-7, with 7 bases identical to TRBD2. The germline V gene encodes CDR1 SGHTA and CDR2 FQGNSA. The CDR3 loop spans 13 amino acids. The V segment lost 6 bases and the J segment 3 bases; nucleotides outside the gene matches: 5. As DNA, the CDR3 is TGTGCCAGCAGTGAAGCGGGGTTCTACGAGCAGTACTTC. This codes for CASSEAGFYEQYF.

This clonotype was counted only a few times. This sequence joins TRBV4-1 and TRBJ1-2, with unresolved D. Germline CDR1 is MGHRA and CDR2 is YSYEKL. V lost 1 base and J 8 bases, leaving 14 bases between the germline ends. This CDR3 spans 14 amino acids. The CDR3 loop reads CASSQVRPLQGYTF. CDR3 nucleotide sequence: TGCGCCAGCAGCCAAGTCCGCCCATTACAGGGCTACACCTTC.

The CDR3 here is CSASNTDNTEAFF. DNA for the CDR3: TGCAGTGCTAGCAATACAGATAACACTGAAGCTTTCTTT. This chain joins TRBV20-1 and TRBJ1-1; D is undetermined. CDR3 size: 13 residues. Germline assignment: CDR1 DFQATT and CDR2 SNEGSKA (reference sequence). V was clipped by 3 bases and J by 2 bases, with 10 bases between them.

This clonotype was detected many times. The chain couples TRBV2 to TRBJ1-6; no clear D gene. V was pared by 3 bases and J by 5 bases, with 8 bases between. The CDR3 is 14 amino acids. From germline, CDR1 is SNHLY and CDR2 FYNNEI. CDR3 sequence reads: CASSEWQDNSPLHF. In nucleotides, the CDR3 is TGTGCCAGCAGTGAGTGGCAGGATAATTCACCCCTCCACTTT.

The chain joins TRBV7-3 to TRBJ2-5; TRBD1 aligns across 7 bases. Per germline, CDR1 SGHTA and CDR2 FQGTGA. CDR3 length equals 16 residues. V trimming: 1 base; J trimming: 2 bases; junction bases outside the gene matches: 7. CDR3 bases: TGTGCCAGCAGCTTAAACTCCGGGACAGCTCAAGAGACCCAGTACTTC. Protein: CASSLNSGTAQETQYF.

This clonotype was detected only a few times. The gene calls are TRBV20-1 and TRBJ1-4; perhaps TRBD1 as D (6 bases). Trimming took off 4 bases at V and 8 bases at J, with 11 bases between the two ends. Germline V CDR1 and CDR2: DFQATT, SNEGSKA (reference sequence). The CDR3 spans 12 residues. CDR3 sequence reads: CSAIFRGEKLFF. The CDR3 nucleotides are TGCAGTGCTATCTTTAGGGGGGAAAAACTGTTTTTT.

In its sample, this clonotype was seen many times. The chain couples TRBV2 to TRBJ1-5; D remains unclear. V lost 5 bases, J lost 1 base, and 6 bases lay in between. Germline V gene sequence: CDR1 SNHLY, CDR2 FYNNEI. There are 13 residues in the CDR3. CDR3 coding DNA: TGTGCCAGCAGTACACTAAGCAATCAGCCCCAGCATTTT. Translating gives CASSTLSNQPQHF.

Turning to this clonotype: A single base separates this from a much larger clone, so it may be a read error. The chain links TRBV20-1 to TRBJ2-5, with unresolved D. Between the trimmed V and J ends, which lost 3 bases and 2 bases, there was a span of 7 bases. Looked up from germline, CDR1 is DFQATT and CDR2 is SNEGSKA (reference sequence). CDR3 length equals 12 residues. CDR3 sequence: CSASGWQETQYF. CDR3 coding DNA: TGCAGTGCTAGCGGGTGGCAAGAGACCCAGTACTTC.

About this clonotype: A junction boundary mismatches the germline segment, possibly from a read error. The chain is built from TRBV10-2 and TRBJ2-7; D may correspond to TRBD1 or TRBD2 (5 bases each). Germline assignment: CDR1 WSHSY and CDR2 SAAADI. The CDR3 runs to 15 residues. CDR3 protein: CASSLTGRSTYEQYF. The CDR3 region has the DNA TGTGCCAGCAGCTTGACGGGGCGCTCGACCTACGAGCAGTACTTC.

Ten or more counts support this clonotype. The chain joins TRBV29-1 to TRBJ1-2; D perhaps matches TRBD1 (5 bases). Between the trimmed V and J ends, which lost 3 bases and 4 bases, there was a span of 15 bases. The CDR3 consists of 14 residues. CDR1 and CDR2 from the germline V gene are SQVTM and ANQGSEA. CDR3 in amino acids: CSVEAGQLLYGYTF. The CDR3 DNA follows: TGCAGCGTTGAGGCGGGGCAGCTCCTCTATGGCTACACCTTC.

The rearrangement links TRBV29-1 to TRBJ2-5, with a tentative D call TRBD2 (5 bases). The V end lost 6 bases, the J end lost 5 bases, and 13 bases lay between the germline ends. Looked up from germline, CDR1 is SQVTM and CDR2 is ANQGSEA. The CDR3 contains 12 residues. CDR3 in DNA: TGCAGCGTCGCAGAGGGTGGGGAGACCCAGTACTTC. This codes for CSVAEGGETQYF. The full variable domain, with the rest looked up from reference TRBV29-1 and TRBJ2-5, is SAVISQKPSRDICQRGTSLTIQCQVDSQVTMMFWYRQQPGQSLTLIATANQGSEATYESGFVIDKFPISRPNLTFSTLTVSNMSPEDSSIYLCSVAEGGETQYFGPGTRLLVL.

This clonotype was seen more than once but under ten times. V is TRBV6-5 and J is TRBJ2-7, with TRBD1 as a possible D gene (5 bases). CDR1 and CDR2 (germline): MNHEY, SVGAGI. The CDR3 is 16 amino acids. With 4 bases removed from V and 2 bases from J, the gap between germline ends came to 18 bases. CDR3 nucleotides: TGTGCCAGCAGTTCACCGGTAAGGGGCCTCACCTACGAGCAGTACTTC. Amino acids: CASSSPVRGLTYEQYF.

This sequence joins TRBV25-1 and TRBJ2-7, with D perhaps matching TRBD2 (5 bases). The CDR3 extends over 14 amino acids. Trimming took 6 bases from V and 7 from J, leaving 19 bases between them. Germline CDR1 reads MGHDK; CDR2 reads SYGVNS. CDR3 coding DNA: TGTGCCAGCAGCGGTCCCACTTTTCGCGGGGAGCAGTACTTC. It codes for CASSGPTFRGEQYF.

This clonotype has more than one count but fewer than ten. The chain has TRBV5-1 and TRBJ2-7, with TRBD1 identical over 11 bases. With V trimmed by 5 bases and J by 2 bases, 3 bases remained unmatched. This CDR3 region has 14 residues. The V gene's germline CDR1 is SGHRS and CDR2 YFSETQ. The chain's CDR3 is CASRSGQGAYEQYF. In DNA, the CDR3 is TGCGCCAGCAGATCGGGACAGGGGGCCTACGAGCAGTACTTC. Full variable domain (missing parts from reference TRBV5-1 and TRBJ2-7): KAGVTQTPRYLIKTRGQQVTLSCSPISGHRSVSWYQQTPGQGLQFLFEYFSETQRNKGNFPGRFSGRQFSNSRSEMNVSTLELGDSALYLCASRSGQGAYEQYFGPGTRLTVT.

The genes are TRBV11-1 and TRBJ2-7; D is possibly TRBD2 (6 bases). Looked up from germline, CDR1 is SGHAT and CDR2 is FQDESV (reference sequence). This CDR3 comprises 15 residues. V dropped 2 bases and J dropped 4 bases, with 15 bases sitting between them. Written as DNA, the CDR3 is TGTGCCAGCAGCTTATCGACGGTGGAGGGATACGAGCAGTACTTC. Protein: CASSLSTVEGYEQYF.

The V gene is TRBV25-1, the J gene TRBJ1-2, with D hard to call. CDR3 length: 14 residues. V was trimmed by 1 base and J by 7 bases, leaving 13 bases between them. Germline V gene data show CDR1 as MGHDK and CDR2 as SYGVNS. For the CDR3, the DNA is TGTGCCAGCAGTGAATTAATGAGGGAGGGTGGCTACACCTTC. Translation: CASSELMREGGYTF.

Ten or more counts support this clonotype. The chain is built from TRBV10-3 and TRBJ1-5; D is undetermined. Germline V gene sequence: CDR1 ENHRY, CDR2 SYGVKD. The V and J ends lost 5 bases and 0 bases respectively, with 11 bases between them. The length of the CDR3 is 15 residues. CDR3 amino acids: CAISPTDYSNQPQHF. CDR3 nucleotides: TGTGCCATCAGTCCGACGGATTATAGCAATCAGCCCCAGCATTTT.

This clonotype was detected only a few times. The chain uses TRBV19 and TRBJ1-1, with 7 bases fitting TRBD1. With V trimmed by 7 bases and J by 1 base, 3 bases remained unmatched. The CDR3 totals 13 residues. In germline, CDR1 is LNHDA, CDR2 SQIVND (reference sequence). For the CDR3, the DNA is TGTGCCAGTAAAAACAGGGGGAACACTGAAGCTTTCTTT. Translating gives CASKNRGNTEAFF.

This clonotype was picked up a small number of times. The chain is built from TRBV11-2 and TRBJ1-2, with 7 bases matching TRBD1. V gave up 6 bases and J gave up 10 bases; unmatched junction bases: 8. The CDR3 is made up of 12 amino acids. Germline CDR1 reads SGHAT; CDR2 reads FQNNGV. CDR3 protein: CASRPTGEDYTF. The CDR3 DNA reads as TGTGCCAGCAGACCCACAGGGGAGGACTACACCTTC.

This clonotype has at least ten counts. The rearrangement joins TRBV7-3 to TRBJ2-7, with 7 bases aligning to TRBD1. The germline CDR1 and CDR2 sequences are SGHTA and FQGTGA. V shed 5 bases and J 5 bases; nucleotides not matched to a gene: 9. There are 14 residues in the CDR3. The CDR3 nucleotides are TGTGCCAGCAGCCCACGGACAGGAACCCACGAGCAGTACTTC. This translates into CASSPRTGTHEQYF.

This clonotype showed up just a few times. The rearrangement joins TRBV10-3 to TRBJ1-2; the D is unclear. There are 14 residues in the CDR3. Trimming stripped 8 bases from V and 9 bases from J, with 22 bases between. Per germline, CDR1 ENHRY and CDR2 SYGVKD. The CDR3: CAIGEDGAARSYTF. The CDR3 DNA reads TGTGCCATCGGAGAGGACGGCGCTGCTAGGAGCTACACCTTC.

Notes on this clonotype: Germline is not matched at one junction end, which may reflect a read error. The V and J genes are TRBV2 and TRBJ1-6; the D is unclear. The CDR3 has 15 residues. Germline loops: CDR1 SNHLY, CDR2 FYNNEI. CDR3 amino acids: CASSLSGSHNSPLHF. Written as DNA, the CDR3 is TGTGCCAGCAGTTTAAGTGGCTCCCATAATTCACCCCTCCACTTT.

In this sample, this clonotype turned up a few times. The V call is TRBV2, the J call TRBJ1-5; D not certain. The CDR3 spans 15 residues. The germline V and J ends were trimmed by 6 bases and 1 base, with 13 bases remaining between them. CDR1 is SNHLY, CDR2 FYNNEI, per germline. CDR3 in DNA: TGTGCCAGCAGCCCCGAAGTGGGGAGCAATCAGCCCCAGCATTTT. Translation gives CASSPEVGSNQPQHF. The full variable domain, its missing parts supplied by reference TRBV2 and TRBJ1-5, is EPEVTQTPSHQVTQMGQEVILRCVPISNHLYFYWYRQILGQKVEFLVSFYNNEISEKSEIFDDQFSVERPDGSNFTLKIRSTKLEDSAMYFCASSPEVGSNQPQHFGDGTRLSIL.

The chain uses TRBV29-1 and TRBJ1-5; D possibly corresponds to TRBD2 (5 bases). The J call may be wrong; the DNA end is better matched by TRBJ2-3. This CDR3 has 14 amino acids. Per germline, CDR1 SQVTM and CDR2 ANQGSEA. The DNA for the CDR3 is TGCAGCGTTTTTGCACGCGGGAGCACAGATACGCAGTATTTT. This gives the protein CSVFARGSTDTQYF.

The chain employs TRBV4-1 and TRBJ2-5; perhaps D is TRBD1 or TRBD2 (5 bases each). Trimming removed 0 bases from V and 5 bases from J, with 13 bases in between. Germline lookup yields CDR1 MGHRA and CDR2 YSYEKL. CDR3 length equals 15 residues. CDR3 protein: CASSQDPGLWETQYF. CDR3 coding DNA: TGCGCCAGCAGCCAAGATCCGGGGCTATGGGAGACCCAGTACTTC.

This clonotype was recorded at least ten times. The chain has TRBV7-9 and TRBJ1-1; possibly TRBD1 for D (6 bases). This CDR3 contains 14 residues. V was pared by 5 bases and J by 1 base, with 11 bases between. The germline gives CDR1 SEHNR, CDR2 FQNEAQ (reference sequence). The chain's CDR3 is CASSARTANTEAFF. The CDR3 coding sequence is TGTGCCAGCAGCGCCCGGACAGCGAACACTGAAGCTTTCTTT.